This T cell receptor (beta chain) derives from a study of chemoradiotherapy in HPV16-positive cancers. Study summary: Candidate HPV-specific T-cell clones and common TCR motifs came from functional assays in two HPV16-positive patients. Whole-study results and caveats: During treatment, candidate HPV-specific clones and E7-related motifs expanded in tumor. HPV-specific T cells were functionally defined from only two HPV16-positive patients. In HPV16-positive patients, HPV-responsive T-cell expansion tracked better recurrence-free survival.

Sequencing was performed with immunoSEQ multiplex PCR; in TCRdb, only in-frame clones are kept and a portion is missing. The data contain around 5,000 clones, roughly 82% of them singletons. This CDR3 contains 13 residues. In germline, CDR1 is MNHNY, CDR2 SVGAGI (reference sequence). The ends were cut back, 6 bases at V and 6 bases at J, with 11 bases in the middle. Worth noting for this clone: No antigen is known for it.

This receptor was obtained from a human donor with HPV-associated anogenital cancer. Sample: tumor tissue, taken from a patient who underwent chemoradiotherapy. The chain carries TRBV6-6 and TRBJ2-2; no definite D call. This chain's CDR3 is CASRWANSGELFF. As DNA, the CDR3 is TGTGCCAGCAGATGGGCGAATTCCGGGGAGCTGTTTTTT.